This T cell receptor (beta chain) was captured in a study of blood T cell repertoires in COVID-19. The data were produced by immunoSEQ multiplex PCR, yet TCRdb's version contains in-frame clones alone and is incomplete. Of 290,000 or so clones in the sample, 90% were seen once. This CDR3 comprises 14 residues. CDR1 is SNHLY and CDR2 is FYNNEI in the germline V gene. V was clipped by 6 bases and J by 13 bases, with 19 bases between them. Input material: PBMCs or T cells enriched from blood (not recorded which). The chain combines TRBV2 with TRBJ1-6, with D maybe TRBD1 (6 bases). The source is a woman between 18 and 30 years old with acute COVID-19. The CDR3 nucleotides are TGTGCCAGCAGGCCGACCCAGGGGTCCAAGCCCCTCCACTTT. Amino acid sequence: CASRPTQGSKPLHF.